This T cell receptor beta chain was captured in a study of T-cell reconstitution after alpha-beta-depleted transplantation in children (dated by TCRdb to 2016 to 2017). Regarding the complete study: T-cell immune reconstitution after TCRalphabeta/CD19-depleted allogeneic hematopoietic cell transplantation in children was quantitatively tracked in the study by means of TCR repertoire profiling.

A few counts support this clonotype. Its antigen is unknown. Base-call qualities are not available, and no considerably larger clone is one nucleotide away. The V end loses 0 bases and the J end loses 7 bases, and a stretch of 8 bases separates them. Including the terminal cysteine and phenylalanine, the CDR3 comprises 12 residues. Kept here is only the CDR3 DNA, which spans 36 bases and is read in frame from base 1. According to the germline V gene, CDR1 reads SGHRS and CDR2 reads YFSETQ. Library creation used PCR. For sequencing, an Illumina HiSeq 2500 was employed. TCR libraries were prepared with molecular barcoding, using unique molecular identifiers to normalize TCRbeta repertoire quantification. In TCRdb, the public reads were trimmed at Q25 with fastp and aligned with MiXCR, with productive beta chains retained. Rows with one shared CDR3 protein collapse into an entry with the most common genes and DNA. The sample profile shows about 270,000 distinct CDR3 sequences; around 9.6% of them were found once. The top ten clones comprise 10% of the sample.

The source material was PBMCs from the stem cell graft donor, sampled from the stem cell graft. The rearrangement joined TRBV5-1 to TRBJ2-7; no D gene can be assigned with confidence. This TCR came from a human donor who donated a stem cell graft to a child with SCID. The nucleotides read TGCGCCAGCAGCTTGGTATTGTGGGAGCAGTACTTC. This sequence encodes CASSLVLWEQYF.